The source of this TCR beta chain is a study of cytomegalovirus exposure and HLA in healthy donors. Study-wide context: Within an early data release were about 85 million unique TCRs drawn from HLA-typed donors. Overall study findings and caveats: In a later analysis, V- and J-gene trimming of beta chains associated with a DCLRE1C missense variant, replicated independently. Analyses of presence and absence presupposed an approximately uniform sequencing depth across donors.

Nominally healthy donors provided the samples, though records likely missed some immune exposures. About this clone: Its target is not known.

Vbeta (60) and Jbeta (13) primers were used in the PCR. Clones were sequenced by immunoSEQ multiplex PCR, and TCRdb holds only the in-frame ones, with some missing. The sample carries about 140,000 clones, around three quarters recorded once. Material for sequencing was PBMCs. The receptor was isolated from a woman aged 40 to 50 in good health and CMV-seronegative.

CDR3 residues: CASTPMEGGHSPLHF. CDR3 nucleotides: TGTGCCAGCACCCCAATGGAAGGGGGTCATTCACCCCTCCACTTT. The chain recombines TRBV6-5 with TRBJ1-6; possibly TRBD1 for D (6 bases). The CDR3 extends over 15 amino acids. V was cut by 7 bases and J by 8 bases, with 18 bases left in between. In germline, CDR1 is MNHEY, CDR2 SVGAGI.